Below are 4 T cell receptor beta chains sequenced from a single sample in a study of cytomegalovirus exposure and HLA in healthy donors. PCR primers comprised 60 Vbeta and 13 Jbeta primers. The assay was immunoSEQ multiplex PCR, and TCRdb's table has in-frame clones only and misses some. Among approximately 170,000 clones listed, 82% were seen once. The sample taken for sequencing was PBMCs. The source of these receptors is a male donor in good health and CMV-seronegative.

The rearrangement links TRBV5-1 to TRBJ2-3, with D tentatively TRBD2 (5 bases). The CDR3 has 13 residues. V was clipped by 1 base and J by 7 bases, with 10 bases between them. CDR1 and CDR2 (germline): SGHRS, YFSETQ. The CDR3 nucleotides read TGCGCCAGCAGCTTGAGTCTCGGGAATACGCAGTATTTT. It yields the protein CASSLSLGNTQYF. The full variable domain, in which reference TRBV5-1 and TRBJ2-3 provide the parts outside the CDR3, is KAGVTQTPRYLIKTRGQQVTLSCSPISGHRSVSWYQQTPGQGLQFLFEYFSETQRNKGNFPGRFSGRQFSNSRSEMNVSTLELGDSALYLCASSLSLGNTQYFGPGTRLTVL.

The chain links TRBV2 to TRBJ2-3; D perhaps matches TRBD2 (7 bases). The CDR3 loop spans 12 amino acids. Per the germline V gene, CDR1 is SNHLY and CDR2 is FYNNEI. With 4 bases removed from V and 13 bases from J, the gap between germline ends came to 15 bases. Here the CDR3 reads CASSGEGGNKYF. The CDR3 coding sequence is TGTGCCAGCAGTGGGGAGGGGGGCAATAAGTATTTT.

This clone was detected once. This chain uses TRBV27 with TRBJ1-5, with a tentative D call TRBD1 (6 bases). Between the trimmed V and J ends, which lost 10 bases and 7 bases, there was a span of 20 bases. Per germline, CDR1 MNHEY and CDR2 SMNVEV (reference sequence). This CDR3 is built from 14 residues. The CDR3 nucleotides are TGTGCCACTGGAATAGGGGGGGAGGGACAGCCCCAGCATTTT. The encoded protein is CATGIGGEGQPQHF.

This chain uses TRBV15 with TRBJ1-5; tentative D call: TRBD1 (6 bases). The ends were cut back, 4 bases at V and 3 bases at J, with 13 bases in the middle. Germline loops: CDR1 LNHNV, CDR2 YYDKDF (reference sequence). The CDR3 length is 15 residues. This chain's CDR3 is CATSKDPGHNQPQHF. CDR3 in DNA: TGTGCCACCAGCAAGGACCCGGGACACAATCAGCCCCAGCATTTT.